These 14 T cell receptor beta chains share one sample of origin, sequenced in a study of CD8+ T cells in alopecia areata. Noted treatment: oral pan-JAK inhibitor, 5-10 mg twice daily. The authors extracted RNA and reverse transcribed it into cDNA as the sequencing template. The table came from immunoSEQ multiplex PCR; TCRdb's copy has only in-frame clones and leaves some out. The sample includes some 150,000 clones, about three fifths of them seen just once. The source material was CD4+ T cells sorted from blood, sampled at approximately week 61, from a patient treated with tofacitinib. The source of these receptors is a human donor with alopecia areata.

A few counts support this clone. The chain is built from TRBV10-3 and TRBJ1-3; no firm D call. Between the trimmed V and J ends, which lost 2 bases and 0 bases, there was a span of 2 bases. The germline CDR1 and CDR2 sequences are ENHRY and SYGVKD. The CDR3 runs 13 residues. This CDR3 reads CAISESSGNTIYF. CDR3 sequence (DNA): TGTGCCATCAGTGAGAGCTCTGGAAACACCATATATTTT.

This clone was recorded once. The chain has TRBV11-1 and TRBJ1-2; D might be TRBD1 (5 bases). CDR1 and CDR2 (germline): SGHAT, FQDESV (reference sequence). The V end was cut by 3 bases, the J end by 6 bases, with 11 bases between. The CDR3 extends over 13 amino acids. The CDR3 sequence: CASSLEGINGYTF. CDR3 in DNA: TGTGCCAGCAGCTTGGAGGGGATAAATGGCTACACCTTC.

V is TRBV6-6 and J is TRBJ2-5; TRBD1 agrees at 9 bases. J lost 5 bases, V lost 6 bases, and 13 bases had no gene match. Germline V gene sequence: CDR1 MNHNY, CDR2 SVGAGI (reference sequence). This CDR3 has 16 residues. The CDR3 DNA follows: TGTGCCAGCAGCAGAACCGGACAGGGGAAACAGGAGACCCAGTACTTC. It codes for CASSRTGQGKQETQYF.

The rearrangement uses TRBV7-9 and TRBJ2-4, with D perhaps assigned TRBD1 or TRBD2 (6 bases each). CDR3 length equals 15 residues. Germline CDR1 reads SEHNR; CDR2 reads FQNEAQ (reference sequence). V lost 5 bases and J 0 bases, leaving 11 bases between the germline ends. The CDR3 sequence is CASSPRGLAKNIQYF. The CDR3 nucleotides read TGTGCCAGCAGCCCTCGGGGGCTAGCCAAAAACATTCAGTACTTC.

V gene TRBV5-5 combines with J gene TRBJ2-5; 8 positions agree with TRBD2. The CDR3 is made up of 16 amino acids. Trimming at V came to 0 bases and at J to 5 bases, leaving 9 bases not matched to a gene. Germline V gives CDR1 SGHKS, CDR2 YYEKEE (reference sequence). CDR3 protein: CASSLAPASGRETQYF. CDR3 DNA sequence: TGTGCCAGCAGCTTGGCCCCTGCTAGCGGGCGGGAGACCCAGTACTTC.

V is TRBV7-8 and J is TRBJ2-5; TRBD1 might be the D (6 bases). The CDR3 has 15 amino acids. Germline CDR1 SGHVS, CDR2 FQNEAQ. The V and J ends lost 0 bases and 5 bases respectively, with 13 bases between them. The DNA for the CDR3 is TGTGCCAGCAGCTTAGCCCTGGGGGCCGGGGAGACCCAGTACTTC. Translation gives CASSLALGAGETQYF. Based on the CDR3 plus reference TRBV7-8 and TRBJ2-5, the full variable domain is GAGVSQSPRYKVAKRGQDVALRCDPISGHVSLFWYQQALGQGPEFLTYFQNEAQLDKSGLPSDRFFAERPEGSVSTLKIQRTQQEDSAVYLCASSLALGAGETQYFGPGTRLLVL.

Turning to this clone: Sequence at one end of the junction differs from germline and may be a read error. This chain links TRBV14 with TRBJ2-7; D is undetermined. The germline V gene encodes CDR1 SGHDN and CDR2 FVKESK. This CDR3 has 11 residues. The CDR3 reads CASSQDARKCF. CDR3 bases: TGTGCCAGCAGCCAAGATGCCCGGAAGTGCTTC.

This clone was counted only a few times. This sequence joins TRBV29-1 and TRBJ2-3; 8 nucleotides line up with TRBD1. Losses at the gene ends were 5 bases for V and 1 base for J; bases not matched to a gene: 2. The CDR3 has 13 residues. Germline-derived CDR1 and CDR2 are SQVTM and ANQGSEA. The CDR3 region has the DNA TGCAGCGTTCCGGGACAGGGCACAGATACGCAGTATTTT. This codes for CSVPGQGTDTQYF.

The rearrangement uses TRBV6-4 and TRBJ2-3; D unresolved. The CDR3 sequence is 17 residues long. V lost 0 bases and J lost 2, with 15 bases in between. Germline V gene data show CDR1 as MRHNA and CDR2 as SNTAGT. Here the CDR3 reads CASSDSSKGWVTDTQYF. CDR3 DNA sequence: TGTGCCAGCAGTGACTCGAGTAAGGGATGGGTCACAGATACGCAGTATTTT.

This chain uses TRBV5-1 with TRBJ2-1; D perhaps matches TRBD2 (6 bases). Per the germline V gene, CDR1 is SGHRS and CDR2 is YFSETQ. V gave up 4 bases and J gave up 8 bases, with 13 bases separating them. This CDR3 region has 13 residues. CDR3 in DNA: TGCGCCAGCAGCGAGGCGGGGATGGATGAGCAGTTCTTC. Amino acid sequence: CASSEAGMDEQFF.

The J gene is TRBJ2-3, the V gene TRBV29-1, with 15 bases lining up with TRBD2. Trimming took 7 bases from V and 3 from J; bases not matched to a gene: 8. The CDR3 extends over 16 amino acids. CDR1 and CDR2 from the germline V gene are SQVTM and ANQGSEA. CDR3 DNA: TGCAGCGGAAAGGGGACTAGCGGGGGGTTTACAGATACGCAGTATTTT. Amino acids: CSGKGTSGGFTDTQYF.

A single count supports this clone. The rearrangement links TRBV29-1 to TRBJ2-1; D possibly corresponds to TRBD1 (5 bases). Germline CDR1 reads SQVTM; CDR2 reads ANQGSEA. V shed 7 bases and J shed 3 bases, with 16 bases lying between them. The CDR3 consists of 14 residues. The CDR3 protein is CSATRQGNYNEQFF. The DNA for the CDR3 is TGCAGCGCAACCCGGCAGGGCAACTACAATGAGCAGTTCTTC.

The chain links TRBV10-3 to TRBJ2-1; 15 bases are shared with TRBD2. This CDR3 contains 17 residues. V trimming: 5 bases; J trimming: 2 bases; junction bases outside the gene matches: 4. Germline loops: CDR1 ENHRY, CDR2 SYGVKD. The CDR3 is CAISLGTSGGTYNEQFF. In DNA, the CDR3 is TGTGCCATCAGTCTTGGGACTAGCGGGGGGACCTACAATGAGCAGTTCTTC.

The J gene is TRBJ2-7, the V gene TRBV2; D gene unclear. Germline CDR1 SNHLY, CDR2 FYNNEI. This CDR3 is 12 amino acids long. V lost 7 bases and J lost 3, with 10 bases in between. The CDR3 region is CASMEKGYEQYF. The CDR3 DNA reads TGTGCCAGCATGGAGAAGGGCTACGAGCAGTACTTC.